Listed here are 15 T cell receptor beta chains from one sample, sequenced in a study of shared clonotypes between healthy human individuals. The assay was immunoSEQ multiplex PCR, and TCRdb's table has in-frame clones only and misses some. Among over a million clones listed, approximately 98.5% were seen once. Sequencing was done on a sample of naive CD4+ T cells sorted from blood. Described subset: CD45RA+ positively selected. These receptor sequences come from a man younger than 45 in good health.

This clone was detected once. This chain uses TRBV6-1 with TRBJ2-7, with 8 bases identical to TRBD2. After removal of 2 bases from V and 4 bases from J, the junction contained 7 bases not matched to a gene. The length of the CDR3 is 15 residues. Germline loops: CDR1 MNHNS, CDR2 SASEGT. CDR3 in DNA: TGTGCCAGCAGTGAATACAGCGGGAGAGCTTACGAGCAGTACTTC. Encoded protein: CASSEYSGRAYEQYF.

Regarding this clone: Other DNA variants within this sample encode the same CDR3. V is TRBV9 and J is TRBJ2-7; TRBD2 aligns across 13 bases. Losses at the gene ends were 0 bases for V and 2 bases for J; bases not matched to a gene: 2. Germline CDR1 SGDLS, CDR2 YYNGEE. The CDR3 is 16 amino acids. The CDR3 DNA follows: TGTGCCAGCAGCGTAGGGACTAGCGGGAGTCCCTACGAGCAGTACTTC. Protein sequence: CASSVGTSGSPYEQYF.

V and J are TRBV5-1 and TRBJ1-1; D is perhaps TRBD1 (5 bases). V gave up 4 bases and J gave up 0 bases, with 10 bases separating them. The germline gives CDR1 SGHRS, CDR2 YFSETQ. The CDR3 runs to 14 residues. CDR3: CASSPAGVNTEAFF. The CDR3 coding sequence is TGCGCCAGCAGCCCCGCGGGGGTGAACACTGAAGCTTTCTTT. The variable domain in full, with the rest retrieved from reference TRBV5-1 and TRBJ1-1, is KAGVTQTPRYLIKTRGQQVTLSCSPISGHRSVSWYQQTPGQGLQFLFEYFSETQRNKGNFPGRFSGRQFSNSRSEMNVSTLELGDSALYLCASSPAGVNTEAFFGQGTRLTVV.

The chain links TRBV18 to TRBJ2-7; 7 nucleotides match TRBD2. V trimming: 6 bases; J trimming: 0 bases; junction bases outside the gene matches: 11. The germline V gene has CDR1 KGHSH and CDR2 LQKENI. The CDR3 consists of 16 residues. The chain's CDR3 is CASSLLPGTNSYEQYF. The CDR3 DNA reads TGTGCCAGCTCCCTCCTTCCAGGGACTAACTCCTACGAGCAGTACTTC.

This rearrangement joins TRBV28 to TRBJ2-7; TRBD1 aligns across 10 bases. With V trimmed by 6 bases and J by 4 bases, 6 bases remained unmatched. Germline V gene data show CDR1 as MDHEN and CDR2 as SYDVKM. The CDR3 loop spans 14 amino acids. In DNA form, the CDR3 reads TGTGCCAGCAGCTCCGGGACAGGGGTTTACGAGCAGTACTTC. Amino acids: CASSSGTGVYEQYF.

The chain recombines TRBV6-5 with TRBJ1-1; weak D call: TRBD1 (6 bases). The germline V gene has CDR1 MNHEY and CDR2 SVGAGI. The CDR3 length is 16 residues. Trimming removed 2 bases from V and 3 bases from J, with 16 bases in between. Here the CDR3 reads CASSYGAWGHDTEAFF. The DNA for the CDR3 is TGTGCCAGCAGTTACGGAGCATGGGGGCATGACACTGAAGCTTTCTTT.

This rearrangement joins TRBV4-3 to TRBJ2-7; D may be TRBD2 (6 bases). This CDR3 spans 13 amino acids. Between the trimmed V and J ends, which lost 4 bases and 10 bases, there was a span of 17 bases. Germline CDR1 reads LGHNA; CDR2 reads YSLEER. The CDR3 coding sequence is TGCGCCAGCAGCCCAGAAGGAGGGGCACCACAGTACTTC. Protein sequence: CASSPEGGAPQYF.

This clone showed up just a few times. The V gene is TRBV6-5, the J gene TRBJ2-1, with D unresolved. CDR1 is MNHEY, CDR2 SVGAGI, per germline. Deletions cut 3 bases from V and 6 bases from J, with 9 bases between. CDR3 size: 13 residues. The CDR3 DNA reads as TGTGCCAGCAGTTATGGCAATCTCAATGAGCAGTTCTTC. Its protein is CASSYGNLNEQFF.

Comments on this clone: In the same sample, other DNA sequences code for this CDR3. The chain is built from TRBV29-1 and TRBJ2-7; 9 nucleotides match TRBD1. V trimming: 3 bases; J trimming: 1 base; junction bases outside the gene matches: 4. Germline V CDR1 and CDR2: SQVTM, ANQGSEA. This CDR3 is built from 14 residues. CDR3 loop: CSVDTGTGSYEQYF. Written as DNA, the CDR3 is TGCAGCGTTGATACCGGGACAGGGTCCTACGAGCAGTACTTC.

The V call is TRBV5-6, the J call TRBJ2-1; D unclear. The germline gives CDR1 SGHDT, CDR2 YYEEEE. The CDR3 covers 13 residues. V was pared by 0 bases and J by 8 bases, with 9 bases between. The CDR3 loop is CASSLVGIYEQFF. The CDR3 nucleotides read TGTGCCAGCAGCTTGGTAGGGATCTATGAGCAGTTCTTC.

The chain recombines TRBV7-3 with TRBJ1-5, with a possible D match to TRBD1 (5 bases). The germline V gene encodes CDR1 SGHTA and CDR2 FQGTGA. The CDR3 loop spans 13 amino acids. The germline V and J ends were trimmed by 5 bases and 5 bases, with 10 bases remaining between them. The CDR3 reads CASSQGWDQPQHF. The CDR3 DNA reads TGTGCCAGCAGCCAGGGTTGGGATCAGCCCCAGCATTTT. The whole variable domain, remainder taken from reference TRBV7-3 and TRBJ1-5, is GAGVSQTPSNKVTEKGKYVELRCDPISGHTALYWYRQSLGQGPEFLIYFQGTGAADDSGLPNDRFFAVRPEGSVSTLKIQRTERGDSAVYLCASSQGWDQPQHFGDGTRLSIL.

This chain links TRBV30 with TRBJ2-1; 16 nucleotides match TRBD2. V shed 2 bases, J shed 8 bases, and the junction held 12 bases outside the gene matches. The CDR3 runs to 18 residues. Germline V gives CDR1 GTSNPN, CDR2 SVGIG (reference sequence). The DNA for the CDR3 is TGTGCCTGGAGTCCCCCGGGACTAGCGGGAGGGCCTCCGGATGAGCAGTTCTTC. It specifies CAWSPPGLAGGPPDEQFF.

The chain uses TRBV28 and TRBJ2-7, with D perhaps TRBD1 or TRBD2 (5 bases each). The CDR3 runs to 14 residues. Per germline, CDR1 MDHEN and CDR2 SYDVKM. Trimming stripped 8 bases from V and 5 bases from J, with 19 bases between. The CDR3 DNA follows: TGTGCCAGCGGGGGTGGGCAGGGTTTCCACGAGCAGTACTTC. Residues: CASGGGQGFHEQYF.

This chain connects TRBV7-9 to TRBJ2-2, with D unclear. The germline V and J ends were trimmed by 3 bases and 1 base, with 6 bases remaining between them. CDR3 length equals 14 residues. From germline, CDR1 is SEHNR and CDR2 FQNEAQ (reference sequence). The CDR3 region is CASSLFENTGELFF. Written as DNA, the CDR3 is TGTGCCAGCAGCTTGTTCGAGAACACCGGGGAGCTGTTTTTT.

CDR3 amino acids: CASSYLTGGTYEQYF. The CDR3 bases are TGTGCCAGCAGTTACCTGACAGGGGGGACCTACGAGCAGTACTTC. The chain recombines TRBV6-5 with TRBJ2-7; 9 bases agree with TRBD1. With 2 bases clipped from V and 2 bases from J, the junction kept 4 bases outside the gene matches. Germline V gene sequence: CDR1 MNHEY, CDR2 SVGAGI. This CDR3 is built from 15 residues.